The source of this T cell receptor beta chain is a study of CD8 T cells in Susac syndrome. Reverse transcription of about 0.5 to 1 ug RNA used random hexamers. TCRdb redid the calling of the immunoSEQ multiplex PCR reads with MiXCR, one entry per CDR3 protein. The table includes about 120,000 distinct CDR3 sequences, approximately 90% detected once. This CDR3 contains 14 residues. Trimming pared 5 bases from V and 6 bases from J, leaving 15 bases between. CDR1 is MNHNS, CDR2 SASEGT, per germline. The TCR comes from a human donor in good health. The chain employs TRBV6-1 and TRBJ2-3; D unresolved. The sample comprised CD8+ T cells from PBMCs. CDR3 sequence reads: CASSLGPSGDTQYF. In DNA form, the CDR3 reads TGTGCCAGCAGTTTGGGCCCGTCTGGTGATACGCAGTATTTT.